Below, 17 T cell receptor beta chains from the same sample are listed, as sequenced in a study of OX40 agonist ivuxolimab in advanced cancers. TCRdb keeps only in-frame clones here, not all; method: immunoSEQ multiplex PCR. This table has around 60,000 clones, 80% to 90% appearing once. The input for sequencing was CD4+ or CD8+ T cells sorted from blood, taken in a trial of the OX40 agonist ivuxolimab. Receptors were obtained from an adult with an advanced solid tumor such as melanoma, head and neck, liver or kidney cancer.

In this sample, this clone turned up a few times. The CDR3 region has the DNA TGTGCCACCAGCAGAAAGGGACCTCGGGTTGATCAGCCCCAGCATTTT. Amino acid sequence: CATSRKGPRVDQPQHF. This rearrangement joins TRBV15 to TRBJ1-5, with D maybe TRBD1 (5 bases). Germline V gene sequence: CDR1 LNHNV, CDR2 YYDKDF (reference sequence). The CDR3 runs 16 residues. Trimming left V 2 bases short and J 5 bases short, with 16 bases between. The whole variable domain, filled in from reference TRBV15 and TRBJ1-5, reads DAMVIQNPRYQVTQFGKPVTLSCSQTLNHNVMYWYQQKSSQAPKLLFHYYDKDFNNEADTPDNFQSRRPNTSFCFLDIRSPGLGDTAMYLCATSRKGPRVDQPQHFGDGTRLSIL.

This sequence joins TRBV10-1 and TRBJ2-5; 8 bases map to TRBD2. J lost 5 bases, V lost 4 bases, and 6 bases had no gene match. Germline V gene lookup returns CDR1 WNHNN and CDR2 SYGVQD (reference sequence). This CDR3 region has 14 residues. The CDR3 protein is CASSAGGPGETQYF. The CDR3 DNA sequence: TGCGCCAGCAGTGCGGGAGGGCCGGGGGAGACCCAGTACTTC.

To note about this clone: Other DNA sequences within the sample encode an identical CDR3. This rearrangement joins TRBV30 to TRBJ1-3; D gene unclear. V was trimmed by 0 bases and J by 3 bases, leaving 9 bases between them. The CDR3 loop spans 14 amino acids. The germline V gene has CDR1 GTSNPN and CDR2 SVGIG (reference sequence). For the CDR3, the DNA is TGTGCCTGGAGTGTAGGAGGGAGTGGAAACACCATATATTTT. This translates into CAWSVGGSGNTIYF.

The chain employs TRBV29-1 and TRBJ2-1; TRBD2 matches 9 bases. Germline V lookup: CDR1 SQVTM, CDR2 ANQGSEA. The V gene end was trimmed by 7 bases and the J gene end by 4 bases; junction bases not matched to a gene: 5. The length of the CDR3 is 13 residues. CDR3 DNA sequence: TGCAGCGGGGGACTAGCCCTTTACAATGAGCAGTTCTTC. Its protein is CSGGLALYNEQFF.

CDR3 DNA: TGTGCCTGGAGTGTTTCAAGCGGGGGATGGTACGAGCAGTACTTC. Translating it yields CAWSVSSGGWYEQYF. The chain couples TRBV30 to TRBJ2-7; 8 nucleotides align to TRBD2. The CDR3 is made up of 15 amino acids. Germline trimming cut 0 bases from V and 4 bases from J; bases unmatched to any gene: 8. CDR1 is GTSNPN and CDR2 is SVGIG in the germline V gene (reference sequence).

This sequence joins TRBV30 and TRBJ1-2; D gene ambiguous. CDR1 GTSNPN and CDR2 SVGIG come from the germline V gene (reference sequence). This CDR3 has 14 residues. The CDR3 DNA follows: TGTGCTACTTCTGCGGGAAGCTTCAGCTATGGCTACACCTTC. It encodes CATSAGSFSYGYTF. The full variable domain, rest sourced from reference TRBV30 and TRBJ1-2, is SQTIHQWPATLVQPVGSPLSLECTVEGTSNPNLYWYRQAAGRGLQLLFYSVGIGQISSEVPQNLSASRPQDRQFILSSKKLLLSDSGFYLCATSAGSFSYGYTFGSGTRLTVV.

The rearrangement joins TRBV28 to TRBJ1-5; D is ambiguous. CDR3 length: 16 residues. Trimming removed 4 bases at V and 1 base at J, with 14 bases between. Germline V gene data show CDR1 as MDHEN and CDR2 as SYDVKM. The CDR3 DNA follows: TGTGCCAGCAGTTCCCCCTTAGAGGGAAGCAATCAGCCCCAGCATTTT. Residues: CASSSPLEGSNQPQHF.

J is TRBJ2-5 and V is TRBV9, with D unresolved. The CDR3 runs 14 residues. Germline V gene data show CDR1 as SGDLS and CDR2 as YYNGEE. V was cut by 3 bases and J by 7 bases, with 16 bases left in between. CDR3: CASSAQMGSRTQYF. CDR3 nucleotides: TGTGCCAGCAGCGCCCAAATGGGTTCTCGGACCCAGTACTTC.

Comments on this clone: Germline and junction disagree at one end, which may indicate a read error. CDR3 sequence: CASSLGVGAGQFF. The DNA of the CDR3 is TGTGCTAGCAGCTTAGGGGTTGGGGCAGGGCAGTTCTTC. The rearrangement links TRBV7-7 to TRBJ2-1; weak D call: TRBD1 (5 bases). The germline V gene encodes CDR1 SSHAT and CDR2 FNYEAQ (reference sequence). The CDR3 extends over 13 amino acids.

This sequence joins TRBV6-5 and TRBJ1-6; a weak D match, TRBD1 (5 bases). Germline CDR1 is MNHEY and CDR2 is SVGAGI. The CDR3 has 15 residues. V was pared by 4 bases and J by 9 bases, with 16 bases between. CDR3 in amino acids: CASSLAGLGGSPLHF. Here the CDR3 DNA reads TGTGCCAGCAGTTTGGCGGGACTAGGCGGTTCACCCCTCCACTTT.

A few counts support this clone. The chain joins TRBV6-1 to TRBJ2-7; D remains ambiguous. Germline V gene data show CDR1 as MNHNS and CDR2 as SASEGT. Trimming left V 4 bases short and J 1 base short, with 8 bases between. The CDR3 sequence is 13 residues long. Here the CDR3 DNA reads TGTGCCAGCAGTGGACGGGCTTCCTACGAGCAGTACTTC. This gives the protein CASSGRASYEQYF.

The rearrangement joins TRBV28 to TRBJ2-6; D remains unclear. The CDR3 has 13 amino acids. The germline gives CDR1 MDHEN, CDR2 SYDVKM. The V and J ends lost 1 base and 8 bases respectively, with 6 bases between them. CDR3 sequence: CASSLSITNVLTF. The DNA of the CDR3 is TGTGCCAGCAGTTTATCGATTACCAACGTCCTGACTTTC.

This rearrangement joins TRBV7-3 to TRBJ2-5; D is possibly TRBD1 or TRBD2 (5 bases each). V lost 2 bases, J lost 4 bases, and 8 bases lay in between. The CDR3 has 13 amino acids. Germline assignment: CDR1 SGHTA and CDR2 FQGTGA. The DNA of the CDR3 is TGTGCCAGCAGCTTAGCAGGGACAGAGACCCAGTACTTC. Translation: CASSLAGTETQYF.

The chain employs TRBV6-6 and TRBJ1-1, with 7 positions matching TRBD1. V dropped 7 bases and J dropped 0; count of bases not matched to a gene: 11. Per the germline V gene, CDR1 is MNHNY and CDR2 is SVGAGI (reference sequence). This CDR3 is 16 amino acids long. The CDR3 DNA is TGTGCCAGCACCTCCGCCTCCGGGACAGTGAACACTGAAGCTTTCTTT. This gives the protein CASTSASGTVNTEAFF.

The sample holds a few counts of this clone. The rearrangement joins TRBV7-2 to TRBJ2-5; no clear D gene. This CDR3 has 11 residues. The germline CDR1 and CDR2 sequences are SGHTA and FQGNSA. V lost 4 bases to trimming and J lost 2 bases, with 2 bases between them. The CDR3 here is CASSSQETQYF. CDR3 nucleotides: TGTGCCAGCAGCTCGCAAGAGACCCAGTACTTC. Full variable domain (missing parts from reference TRBV7-2 and TRBJ2-5): GAGVSQSPSNKVTEKGKDVELRCDPISGHTALYWYRQSLGQGLEFLIYFQGNSAPDKSGLPSDRFSAERTGGSVSTLTIQRTQQEDSAVYLCASSSQETQYFGPGTRLLVL.

V is TRBV10-3 and J is TRBJ2-1; 14 bases agree with TRBD2. Trimming cost V 4 bases and J 9 bases; bases outside gene matches: 11. The CDR3 is made up of 17 amino acids. Germline-derived CDR1 and CDR2 are ENHRY and SYGVKD. In DNA, the CDR3 is TGTGCCATCAGTGCGACTAGCGGGAGGGCGAGAGACATTGAGCAGTTCTTC. Translation: CAISATSGRARDIEQFF.

This chain links TRBV6-5 with TRBJ2-7; D is unresolved. Deletions cut 0 bases from V and 3 bases from J, with 6 bases between. Germline V CDR1 and CDR2: MNHEY, SVGAGI. The CDR3 has 13 amino acids. The CDR3 sequence is CASSYSTDYEQYF. CDR3 in DNA: TGTGCCAGCAGTTACTCGACGGACTACGAGCAGTACTTC.